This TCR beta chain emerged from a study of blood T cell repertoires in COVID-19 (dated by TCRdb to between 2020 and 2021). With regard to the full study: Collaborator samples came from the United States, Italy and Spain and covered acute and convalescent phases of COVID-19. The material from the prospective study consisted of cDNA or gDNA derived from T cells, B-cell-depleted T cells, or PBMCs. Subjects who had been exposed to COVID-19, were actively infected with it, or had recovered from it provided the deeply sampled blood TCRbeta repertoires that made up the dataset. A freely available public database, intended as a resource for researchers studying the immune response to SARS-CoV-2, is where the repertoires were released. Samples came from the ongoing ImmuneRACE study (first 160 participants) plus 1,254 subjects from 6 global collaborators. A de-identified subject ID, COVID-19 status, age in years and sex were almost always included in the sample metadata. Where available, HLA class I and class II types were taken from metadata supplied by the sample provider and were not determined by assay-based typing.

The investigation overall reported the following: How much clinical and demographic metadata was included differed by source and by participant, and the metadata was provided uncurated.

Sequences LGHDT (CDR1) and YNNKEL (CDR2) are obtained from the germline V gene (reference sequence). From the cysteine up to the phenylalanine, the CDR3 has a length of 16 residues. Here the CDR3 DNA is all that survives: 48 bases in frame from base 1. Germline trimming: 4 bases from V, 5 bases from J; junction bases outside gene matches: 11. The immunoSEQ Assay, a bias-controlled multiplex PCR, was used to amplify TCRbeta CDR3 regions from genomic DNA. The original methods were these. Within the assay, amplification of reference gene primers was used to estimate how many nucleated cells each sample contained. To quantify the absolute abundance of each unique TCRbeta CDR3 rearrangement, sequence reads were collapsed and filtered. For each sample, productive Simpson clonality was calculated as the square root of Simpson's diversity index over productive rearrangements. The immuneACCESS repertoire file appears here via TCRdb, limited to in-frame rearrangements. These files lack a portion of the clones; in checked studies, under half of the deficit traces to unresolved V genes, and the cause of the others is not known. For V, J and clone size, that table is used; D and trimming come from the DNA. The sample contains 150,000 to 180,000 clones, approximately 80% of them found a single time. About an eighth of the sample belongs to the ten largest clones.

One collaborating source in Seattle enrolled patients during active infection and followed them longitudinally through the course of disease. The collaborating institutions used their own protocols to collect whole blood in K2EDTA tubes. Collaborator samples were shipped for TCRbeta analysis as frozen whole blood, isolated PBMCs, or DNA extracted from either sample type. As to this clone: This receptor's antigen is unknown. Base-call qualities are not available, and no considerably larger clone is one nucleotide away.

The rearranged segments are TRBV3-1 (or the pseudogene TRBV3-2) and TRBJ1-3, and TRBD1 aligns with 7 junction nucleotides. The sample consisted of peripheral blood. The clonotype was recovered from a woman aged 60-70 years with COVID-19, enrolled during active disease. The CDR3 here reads CASSLERTGGRNTIYF. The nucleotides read TGTGCCAGCAGCCTCGAAAGGACAGGAGGGCGAAACACCATATATTTT.